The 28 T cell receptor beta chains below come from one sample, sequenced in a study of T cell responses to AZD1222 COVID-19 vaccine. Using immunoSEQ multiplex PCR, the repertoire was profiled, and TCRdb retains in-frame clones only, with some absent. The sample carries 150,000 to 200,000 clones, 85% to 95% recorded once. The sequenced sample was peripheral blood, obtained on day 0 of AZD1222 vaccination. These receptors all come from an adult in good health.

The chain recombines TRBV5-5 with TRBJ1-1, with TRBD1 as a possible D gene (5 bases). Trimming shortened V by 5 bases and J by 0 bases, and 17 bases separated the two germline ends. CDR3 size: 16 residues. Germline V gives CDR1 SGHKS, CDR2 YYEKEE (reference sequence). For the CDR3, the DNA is TGTGCCAGCAGTCCGTGGGGGGTGGAAATGAACACTGAAGCTTTCTTT. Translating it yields CASSPWGVEMNTEAFF.

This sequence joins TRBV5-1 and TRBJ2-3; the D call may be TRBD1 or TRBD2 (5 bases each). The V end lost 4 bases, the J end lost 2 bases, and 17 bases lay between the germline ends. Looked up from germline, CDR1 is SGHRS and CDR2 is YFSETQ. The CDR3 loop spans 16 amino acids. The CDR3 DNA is TGCGCCAGCAGCCCTGGGACGGCAGAGAACACAGATACGCAGTATTTT. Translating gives CASSPGTAENTDTQYF.

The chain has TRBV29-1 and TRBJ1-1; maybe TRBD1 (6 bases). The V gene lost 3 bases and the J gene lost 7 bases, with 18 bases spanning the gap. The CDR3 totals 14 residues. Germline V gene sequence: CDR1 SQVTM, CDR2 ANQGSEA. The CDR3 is CSVDLREGEVEAFF. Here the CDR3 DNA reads TGCAGCGTTGATTTAAGGGAGGGGGAAGTTGAAGCTTTCTTT.

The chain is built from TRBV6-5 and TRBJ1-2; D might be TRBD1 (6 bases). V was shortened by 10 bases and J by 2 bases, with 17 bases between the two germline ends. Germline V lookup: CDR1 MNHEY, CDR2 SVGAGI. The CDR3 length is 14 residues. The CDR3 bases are TGTGCCATCCAAGCTACGGGACACAACTATGGCTACACCTTC. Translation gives CAIQATGHNYGYTF.

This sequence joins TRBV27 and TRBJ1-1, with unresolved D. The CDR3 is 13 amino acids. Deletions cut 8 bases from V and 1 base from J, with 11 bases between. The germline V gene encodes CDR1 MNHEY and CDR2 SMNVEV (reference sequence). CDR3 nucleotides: TGTGCCAGCCAAATGGTGGGGAACACTGAAGCTTTCTTT. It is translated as CASQMVGNTEAFF.

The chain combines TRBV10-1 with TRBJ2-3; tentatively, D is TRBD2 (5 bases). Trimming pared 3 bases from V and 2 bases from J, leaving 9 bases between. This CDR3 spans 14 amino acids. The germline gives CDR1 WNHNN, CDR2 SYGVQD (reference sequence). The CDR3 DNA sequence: TGCGCCAGCAGTGACGCGGGCCCCACAGATACGCAGTATTTT. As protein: CASSDAGPTDTQYF.

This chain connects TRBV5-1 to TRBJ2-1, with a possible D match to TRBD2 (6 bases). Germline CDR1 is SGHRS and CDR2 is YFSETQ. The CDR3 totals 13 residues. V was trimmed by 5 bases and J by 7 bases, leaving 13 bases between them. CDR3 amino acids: CASSFWEANEQFF. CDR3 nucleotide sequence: TGCGCCAGCAGTTTCTGGGAGGCAAATGAGCAGTTCTTC.

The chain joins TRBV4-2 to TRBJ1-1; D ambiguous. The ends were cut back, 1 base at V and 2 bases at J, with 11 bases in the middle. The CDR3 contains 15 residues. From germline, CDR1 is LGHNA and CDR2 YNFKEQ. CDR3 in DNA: TGTGCCAGCAGCCAAGTCTCCACAGTAAACACTGAAGCTTTCTTT. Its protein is CASSQVSTVNTEAFF.

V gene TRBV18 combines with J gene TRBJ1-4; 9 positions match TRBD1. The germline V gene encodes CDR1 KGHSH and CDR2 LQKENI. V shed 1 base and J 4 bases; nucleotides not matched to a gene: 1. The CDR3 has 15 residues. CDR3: CASSPQGQGNEKLFF. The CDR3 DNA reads TGTGCCAGCTCACCACAGGGACAGGGTAATGAAAAACTGTTTTTT.

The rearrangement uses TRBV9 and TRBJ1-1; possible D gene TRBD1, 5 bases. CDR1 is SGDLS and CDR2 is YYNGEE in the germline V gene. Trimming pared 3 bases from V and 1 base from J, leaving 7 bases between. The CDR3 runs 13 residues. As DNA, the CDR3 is TGTGCCAGCAGCGATGGGACGAACACTGAAGCTTTCTTT. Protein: CASSDGTNTEAFF.

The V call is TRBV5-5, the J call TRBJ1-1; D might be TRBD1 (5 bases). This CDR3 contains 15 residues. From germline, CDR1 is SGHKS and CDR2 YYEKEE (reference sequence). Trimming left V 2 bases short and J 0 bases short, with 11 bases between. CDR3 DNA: TGTGCCAGCAGCTTCACAGGCTCTCTGAACACTGAAGCTTTCTTT. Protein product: CASSFTGSLNTEAFF.

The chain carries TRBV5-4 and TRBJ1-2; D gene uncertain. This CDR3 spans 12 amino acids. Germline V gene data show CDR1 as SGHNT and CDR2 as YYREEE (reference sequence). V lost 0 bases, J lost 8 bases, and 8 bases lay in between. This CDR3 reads CASSLDETGYTF. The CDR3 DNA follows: TGTGCCAGCAGCTTGGACGAGACAGGCTACACCTTC.

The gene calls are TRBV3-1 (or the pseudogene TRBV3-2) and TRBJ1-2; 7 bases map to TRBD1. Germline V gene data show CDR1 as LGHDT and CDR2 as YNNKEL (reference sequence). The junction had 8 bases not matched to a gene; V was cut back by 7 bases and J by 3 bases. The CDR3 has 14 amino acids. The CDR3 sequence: CASTRGQHHYGYTF. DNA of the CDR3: TGTGCCAGCACCAGGGGACAGCACCACTATGGCTACACCTTC.

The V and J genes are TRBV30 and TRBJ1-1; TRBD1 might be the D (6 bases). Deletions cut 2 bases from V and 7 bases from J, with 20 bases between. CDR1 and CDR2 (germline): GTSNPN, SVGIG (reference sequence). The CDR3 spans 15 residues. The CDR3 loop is CAWSRERTVKNEAFF. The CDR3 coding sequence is TGTGCCTGGAGTAGAGAGAGGACAGTTAAGAATGAAGCTTTCTTT.

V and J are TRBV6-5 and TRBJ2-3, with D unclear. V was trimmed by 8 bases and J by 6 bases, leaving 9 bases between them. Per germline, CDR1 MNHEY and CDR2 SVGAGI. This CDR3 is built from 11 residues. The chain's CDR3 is CASGTLDTQYF. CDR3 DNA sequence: TGTGCCAGCGGTACACTGGATACGCAGTATTTT.

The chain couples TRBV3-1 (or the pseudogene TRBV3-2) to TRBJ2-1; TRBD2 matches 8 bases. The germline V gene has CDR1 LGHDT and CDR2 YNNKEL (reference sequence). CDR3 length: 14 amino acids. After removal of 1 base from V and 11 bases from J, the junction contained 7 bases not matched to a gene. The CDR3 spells CASSQVELAGKQFF. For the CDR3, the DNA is TGTGCCAGCAGCCAAGTGGAGCTAGCGGGTAAGCAGTTCTTC.

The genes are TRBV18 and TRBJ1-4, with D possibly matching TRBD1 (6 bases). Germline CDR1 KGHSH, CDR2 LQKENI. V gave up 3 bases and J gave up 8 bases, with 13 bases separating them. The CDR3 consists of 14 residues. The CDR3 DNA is TGTGCCAGCTCACCGGGGGCGGAGGAAGAAAAACTGTTTTTT. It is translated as CASSPGAEEEKLFF.

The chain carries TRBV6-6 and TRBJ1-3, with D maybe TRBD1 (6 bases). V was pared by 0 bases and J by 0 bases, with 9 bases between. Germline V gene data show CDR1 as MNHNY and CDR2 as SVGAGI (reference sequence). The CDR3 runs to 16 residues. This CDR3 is CASSYSTGHSGNTIYF. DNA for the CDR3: TGTGCCAGCAGTTACTCGACAGGACACTCTGGAAACACCATATATTTT.

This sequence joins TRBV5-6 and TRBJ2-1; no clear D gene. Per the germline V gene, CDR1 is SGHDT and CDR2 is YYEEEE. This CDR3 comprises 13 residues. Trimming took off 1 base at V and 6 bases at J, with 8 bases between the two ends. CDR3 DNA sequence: TGTGCCAGCAGCTTGAGATGGGGCAATGAGCAGTTCTTC. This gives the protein CASSLRWGNEQFF.

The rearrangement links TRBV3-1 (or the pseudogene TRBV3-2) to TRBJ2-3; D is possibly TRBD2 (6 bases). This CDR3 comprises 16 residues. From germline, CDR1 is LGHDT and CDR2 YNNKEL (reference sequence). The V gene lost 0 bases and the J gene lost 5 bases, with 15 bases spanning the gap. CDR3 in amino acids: CASSQDKRAKRDTQYF. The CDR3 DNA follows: TGTGCCAGCAGCCAAGATAAGCGGGCCAAGAGAGATACGCAGTATTTT.

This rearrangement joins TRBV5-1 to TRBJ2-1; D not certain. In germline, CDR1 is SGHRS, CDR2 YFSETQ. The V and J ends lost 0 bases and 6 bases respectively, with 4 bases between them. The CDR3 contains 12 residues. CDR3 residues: CASSLGRNEQFF. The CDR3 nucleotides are TGCGCCAGCAGCTTGGGGCGCAATGAGCAGTTCTTC.

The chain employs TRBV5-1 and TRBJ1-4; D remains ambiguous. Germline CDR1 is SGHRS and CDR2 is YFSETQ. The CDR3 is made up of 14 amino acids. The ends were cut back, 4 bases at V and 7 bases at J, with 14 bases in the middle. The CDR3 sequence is CASSPEREGEKLFF. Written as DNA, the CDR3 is TGCGCCAGCAGCCCCGAACGGGAAGGTGAAAAACTGTTTTTT.

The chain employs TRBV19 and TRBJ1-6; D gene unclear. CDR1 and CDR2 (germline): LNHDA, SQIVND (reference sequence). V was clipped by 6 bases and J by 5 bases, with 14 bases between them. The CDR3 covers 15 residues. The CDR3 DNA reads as TGTGCCAGTAGAGCCCAGGCGACTGATAATTCACCCCTCCACTTT. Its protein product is CASRAQATDNSPLHF.

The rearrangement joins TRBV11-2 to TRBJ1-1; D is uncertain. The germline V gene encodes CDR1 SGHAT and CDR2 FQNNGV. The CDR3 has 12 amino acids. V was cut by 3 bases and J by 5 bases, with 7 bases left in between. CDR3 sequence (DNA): TGTGCCAGCAGCTTGGGGAGGACTGAAGCTTTCTTT. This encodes CASSLGRTEAFF.

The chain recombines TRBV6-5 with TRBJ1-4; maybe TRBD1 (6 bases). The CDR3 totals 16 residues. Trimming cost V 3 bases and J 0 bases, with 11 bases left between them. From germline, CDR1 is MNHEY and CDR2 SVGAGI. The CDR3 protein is CASSYNRVPTNEKLFF. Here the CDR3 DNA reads TGTGCCAGCAGTTATAACAGGGTTCCAACTAATGAAAAACTGTTTTTT.

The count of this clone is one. The CDR3 sequence is CASSLWGDTEAFF. The CDR3 DNA reads as TGCGCCAGCAGCTTATGGGGGGACACTGAAGCTTTCTTT. The chain carries TRBV5-1 and TRBJ1-1; the D gene is possibly TRBD1 (5 bases). The CDR3 length is 13 residues. Germline V CDR1 and CDR2: SGHRS, YFSETQ. The V and J ends lost 2 bases and 3 bases respectively, with 8 bases between them.

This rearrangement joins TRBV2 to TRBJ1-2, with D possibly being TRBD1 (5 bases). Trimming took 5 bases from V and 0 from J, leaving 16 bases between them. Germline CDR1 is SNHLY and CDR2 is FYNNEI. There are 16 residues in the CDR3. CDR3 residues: CASSLRGGTANYGYTF. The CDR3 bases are TGTGCCAGCAGTCTTCGGGGGGGAACAGCTAACTATGGCTACACCTTC.

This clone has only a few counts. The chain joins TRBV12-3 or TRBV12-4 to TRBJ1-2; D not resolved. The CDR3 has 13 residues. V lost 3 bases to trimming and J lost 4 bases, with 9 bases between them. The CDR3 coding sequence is TGTGCCAGCAGTTTGGTCGCGGGCTATGGCTACACCTTC. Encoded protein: CASSLVAGYGYTF.